The T cell receptor beta chain described here comes from a study of T cells in Graves' hyperthyroidism and ophthalmopathy. Study details: Before any treatment, at initial diagnosis, peripheral blood was collected.

Study findings and constraints: The majority of expanded thyroid clonotypes above 0.001 also appeared in blood.

The study based diagnoses on clinical symptoms, serum thyroxine and TRAb, thyroid ultrasound and orbital computed tomography. Authors of the study amplified TCR beta CDR3 regions from RNA transcripts. The TCR CDR3 was amplified in a first-round RT-PCR using the HTBI primer set. From the multiplex PCR reads, TCRdb called clonotypes with MiXCR, one entry per CDR3 protein. The sample includes approximately 370,000 distinct CDR3 sequences, about a sixth of them seen just once. V lost 6 bases, J lost 2 bases, and 15 bases lay in between. The CDR3 is made up of 15 amino acids. Germline V lookup: CDR1 MNHEY, CDR2 SVGEGT. On this clonotype itself: Its antigen is as yet unknown.

The sequence came from a young woman with Graves' hyperthyroidism that later progressed to Graves' ophthalmopathy. The chain carries TRBV6-2 or TRBV6-3 and TRBJ2-3; D perhaps matches TRBD2 (6 bases). The sequenced material came from blood. The CDR3 nucleotides read TGTGCCAGCAGGTCCGACAGCGGGCACACAGATACGCAGTATTTT. Its protein product is CASRSDSGHTDTQYF.